This record concerns one T cell receptor beta chain sequence. What it binds is not known. This CDR3 comprises 14 residues. From germline, CDR1 is PRHDT and CDR2 FYEKMQ (reference sequence). Trimming shortened V by 5 bases and J by 3 bases, and 10 bases separated the two germline ends. The data were obtained in a study of T cell responses to AZD1222 COVID-19 vaccine. About the study: Whether given at about 4 or about 12 weeks, second doses were pooled. Findings and limits, study-wide: Sampling captured repertoires only after the peak T cell response. Among the donors, most were white British and more were female, and clonal diversity was possibly underestimated. Variant regions that are unmutated are reportedly the target of nearly half of spike-specific TCRs.

Sequenced by immunoSEQ multiplex PCR; TCRdb stores in-frame clones only, minus some. Of more than 150,000 clones listed, 92% are singletons. The rearrangement joins TRBV13 to TRBJ1-4, with D maybe TRBD1 (5 bases). The clonotype was recovered from an adult in good health. The sequenced sample was peripheral blood, obtained on day 0 of AZD1222 vaccination. In DNA, the CDR3 is TGTGCCAGCAGCCGAGCAGGGTCTAATGAAAAACTGTTTTTT. Its translation is CASSRAGSNEKLFF.